This TCR beta chain stems from a study of human T cells and chemical hapten exposure (dated by TCRdb to about 2021). Context from the whole study: For sensitization, 2% DPC in acetone was applied to a 2 cm by 2 cm area of upper inner arm skin. Patients additionally received weekly therapeutic DPC doses to the scalp throughout the roughly 25-week study period. Patch tests used Finn chambers with 0.01% DPC on the upper back, scored after 6 days by International Contact Dermatitis Research Group standards. The patient cohort, mostly female, included alopecia areata with under or over 50% scalp involvement, alopecia totalis and alopecia universalis. Libraries were combined into a pool for sequencing, and differences in TCR yield between samples came mainly from small differences in library volumes within the pool. In alopecia patients, the study followed how the peripheral blood TCR repertoire changed in vivo over primary and secondary sensitization to diphenylcyclopropenone (DPC), a hapten. Blood was sampled from patients pre-sensitization (week 0) and at 2, 6 and about 24 weeks after DPC sensitization. About 27 alopecia patients gave blood for TCR sequencing at one to four time points (pre-sensitization, 2, 6 and 24 weeks).

On this clonotype itself: Its recognized antigen is unknown. Base qualities are not recorded, but no much larger clone differs from it by a single base.

Here is what the overall study found, with its caveats: Expanded TCRs formed significantly more large CDR3 similarity clusters than pre-sensitization or healthy control sets, consistent with antigen-driven responses. All patients had alopecia, a presumed autoimmune disease, so their immune response might differ from that of healthy individuals. Repeated subsampling changed both the strength of the expansion versus patch-test correlation and the threshold at which the correlation became significant. The number of TCRs above 1 in 1000 frequency did not change with DPC sensitization; there was no evidence of global repertoire structure alterations. Patch test score was positively correlated with the number of PT1 expanded TCRs, with significance at thresholds 8, 16 and 32 but not at 4.

The time point label on this specimen signifies: patch test 1, 2 weeks after DPC sensitization. The sample's treatment or condition, from its label and the paper: therapeutic diphenylcyclopropenone sensitization with weekly scalp DPC. Blood at each patch-test visit was drawn before the patch test was applied. Patients were eligible if aged 18 to 70, diagnosed with alopecia and judged suitable for DPC therapy, and pregnant patients were excluded. Total RNA was isolated from unfractionated whole blood collected in Tempus Blood RNA tubes. Receptor amplification or capture employed RACE. TCRdb shows the sequencer as NextSeq 500. During library preparation, unique molecular identifiers were attached to individual cDNA molecules so that TCRs could be counted in a quantitative, reproducible way. Both TCR alpha and TCR beta chains were sequenced from each blood RNA sample. The authors processed their data as follows. The median number of TCRs per sample was roughly 94,000, ranging from roughly 23,224 to 690,600. The Decombinator software suite was used to annotate the V, J and CDR3 of the TCR reads. Every sample was subsampled to the same number of TCRs (28,000) for the PS versus PT1 abundance plots. TCRs were defined as expanded if absent before sensitization and observed at least eight times at the 2-week time point. TCRdb reworked the public reads: Q25 trimming with fastp, MiXCR clone assembly, productive beta chains retained. Records with the same CDR3 protein are collapsed into one entry carrying the most frequent genes and DNA. TCRdb, not the original authors, processed these V and J calls. The sample records around 340,000 distinct CDR3 sequences, around 7% of which are singletons. The ten largest clones take up about 8% of the sample.

V gives up 6 bases and J gives up 5 bases, and the segment between their germline ends measures 16 bases. Including the terminal cysteine and phenylalanine, the CDR3 comprises 14 residues. Only CDR3 DNA is held: 42 bases, read in frame from base 1. Sequencing was performed on whole blood, taken in connection with sensitization to the hapten diphenylcyclopropenone (DPC). The clonotype comes from a woman between 18 and 29 years old with alopecia areata. Some clones in this sample may be carry-over from other donors' samples. Recombination connected TRBV12-3 or TRBV12-4 to TRBJ1-2, with the D segment identity uncertain. CDR3 reads: CASSPDPGRYGYTF. In nucleotides, the sequence is TGTGCCAGCAGCCCGGATCCGGGTCGATATGGCTACACCTTC.